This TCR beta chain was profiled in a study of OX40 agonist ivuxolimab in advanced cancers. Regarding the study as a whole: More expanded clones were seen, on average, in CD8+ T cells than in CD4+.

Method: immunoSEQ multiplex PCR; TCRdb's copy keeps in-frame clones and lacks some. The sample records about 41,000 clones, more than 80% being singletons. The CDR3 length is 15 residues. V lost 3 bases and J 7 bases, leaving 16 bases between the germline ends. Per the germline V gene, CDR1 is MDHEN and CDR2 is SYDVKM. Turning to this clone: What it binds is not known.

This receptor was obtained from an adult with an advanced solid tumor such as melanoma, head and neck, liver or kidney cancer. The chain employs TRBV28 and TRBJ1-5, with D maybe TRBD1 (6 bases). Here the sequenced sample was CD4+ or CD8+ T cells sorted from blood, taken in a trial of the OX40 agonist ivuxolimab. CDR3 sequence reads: CASSFPLGRGQPQHF. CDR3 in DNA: TGTGCCAGCAGTTTCCCATTAGGCAGGGGCCAGCCCCAGCATTTT.